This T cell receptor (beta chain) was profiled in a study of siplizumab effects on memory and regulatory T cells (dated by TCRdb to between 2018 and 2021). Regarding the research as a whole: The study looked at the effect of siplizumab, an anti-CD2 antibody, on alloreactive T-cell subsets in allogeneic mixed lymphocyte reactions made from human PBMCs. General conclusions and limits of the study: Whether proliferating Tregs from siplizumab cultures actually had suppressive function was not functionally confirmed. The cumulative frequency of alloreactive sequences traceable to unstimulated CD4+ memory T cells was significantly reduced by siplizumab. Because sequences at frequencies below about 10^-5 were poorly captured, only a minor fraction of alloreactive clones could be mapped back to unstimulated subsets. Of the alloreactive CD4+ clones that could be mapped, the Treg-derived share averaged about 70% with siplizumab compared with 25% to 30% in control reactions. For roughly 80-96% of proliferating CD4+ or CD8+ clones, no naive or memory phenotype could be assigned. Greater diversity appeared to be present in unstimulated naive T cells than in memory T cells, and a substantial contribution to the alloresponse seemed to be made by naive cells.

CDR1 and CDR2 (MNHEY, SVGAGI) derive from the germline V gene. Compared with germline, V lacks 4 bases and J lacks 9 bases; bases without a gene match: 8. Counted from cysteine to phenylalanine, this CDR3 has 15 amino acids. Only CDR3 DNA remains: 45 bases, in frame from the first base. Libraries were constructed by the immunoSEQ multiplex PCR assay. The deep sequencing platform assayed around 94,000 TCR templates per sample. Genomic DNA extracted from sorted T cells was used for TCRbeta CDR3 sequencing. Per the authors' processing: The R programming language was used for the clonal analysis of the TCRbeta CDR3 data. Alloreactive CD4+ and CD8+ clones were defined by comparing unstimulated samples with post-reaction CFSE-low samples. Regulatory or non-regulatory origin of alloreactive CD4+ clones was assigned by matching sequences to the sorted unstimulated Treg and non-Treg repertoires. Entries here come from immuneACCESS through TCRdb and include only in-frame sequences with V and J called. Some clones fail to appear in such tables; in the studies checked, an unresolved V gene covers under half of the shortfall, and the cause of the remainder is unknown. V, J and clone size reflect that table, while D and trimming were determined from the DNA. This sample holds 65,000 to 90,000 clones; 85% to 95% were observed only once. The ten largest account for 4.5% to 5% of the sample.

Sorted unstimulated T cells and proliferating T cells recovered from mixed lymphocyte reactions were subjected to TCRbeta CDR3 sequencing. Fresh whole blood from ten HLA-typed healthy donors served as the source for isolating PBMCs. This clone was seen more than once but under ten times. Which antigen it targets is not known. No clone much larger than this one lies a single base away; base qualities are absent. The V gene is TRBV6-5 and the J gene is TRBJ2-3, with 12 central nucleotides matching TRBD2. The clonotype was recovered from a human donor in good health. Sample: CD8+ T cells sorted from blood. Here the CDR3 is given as CASSWASGGVETQYF. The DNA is TGTGCCAGCAGTTGGGCTAGCGGGGGGGTAGAAACGCAGTATTTT.